This T cell receptor beta chain was documented in a study of T cell responses to AZD1222 COVID-19 vaccine. Study-level information: Analysis merged second doses at about 4 or about 12 weeks. Study-level points and caveats: Vaccination with two AZD1222 doses was followed by a rise in Spike-specific TCR breadth and depth. White British ancestry dominated among donors, who included more females, and clonal diversity was possibly underestimated. CD4 TCRs associated with vaccination spanned spike, dominating at 160-218 and 743-854.

Here immunoSEQ multiplex PCR was the method, and the copy in TCRdb shows in-frame clones only, minus some. The sample shows more than 100,000 clones, over 90% of them seen only once. CDR3 length: 10 amino acids. V lost 11 bases to trimming and J lost 6 bases, with 9 bases between them. CDR1 and CDR2 from the germline V gene are SNHLY and FYNNEI. Points on this clone: What it binds is unknown.

This TCR came from an adult in good health. The specimen comprised peripheral blood, sampled on day 0 of AZD1222 vaccination. The chain couples TRBV2 to TRBJ2-3, with D perhaps TRBD2 (6 bases). The CDR3 DNA reads TGTGCCGGACGGGGGGATACGCAGTATTTT. Amino acids: CAGRGDTQYF.